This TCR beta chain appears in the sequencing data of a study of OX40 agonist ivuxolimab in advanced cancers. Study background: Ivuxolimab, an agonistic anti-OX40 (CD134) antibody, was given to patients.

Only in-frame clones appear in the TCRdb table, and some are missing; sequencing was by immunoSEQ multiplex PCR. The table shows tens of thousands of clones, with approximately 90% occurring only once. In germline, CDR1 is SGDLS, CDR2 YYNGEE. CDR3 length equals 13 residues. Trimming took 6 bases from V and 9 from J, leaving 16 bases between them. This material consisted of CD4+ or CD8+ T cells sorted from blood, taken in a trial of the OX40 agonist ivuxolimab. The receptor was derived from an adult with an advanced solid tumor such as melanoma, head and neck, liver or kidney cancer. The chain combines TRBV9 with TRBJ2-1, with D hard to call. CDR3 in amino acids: CASNEGPHSEQFF. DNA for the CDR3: TGTGCCAGCAACGAAGGACCTCACTCTGAGCAGTTCTTC.